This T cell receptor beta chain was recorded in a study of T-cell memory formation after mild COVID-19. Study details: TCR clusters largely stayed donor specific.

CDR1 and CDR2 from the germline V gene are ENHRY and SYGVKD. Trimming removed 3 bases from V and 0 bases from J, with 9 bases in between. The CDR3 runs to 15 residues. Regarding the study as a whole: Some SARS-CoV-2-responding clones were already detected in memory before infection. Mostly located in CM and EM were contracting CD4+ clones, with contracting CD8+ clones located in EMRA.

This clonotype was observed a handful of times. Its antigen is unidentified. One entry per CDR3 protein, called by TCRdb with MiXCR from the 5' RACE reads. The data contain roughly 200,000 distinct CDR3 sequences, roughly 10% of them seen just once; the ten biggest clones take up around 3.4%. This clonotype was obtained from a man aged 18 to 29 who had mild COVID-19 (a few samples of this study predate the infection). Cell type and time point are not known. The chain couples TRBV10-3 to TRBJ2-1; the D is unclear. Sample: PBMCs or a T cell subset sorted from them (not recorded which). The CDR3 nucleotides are TGTGCCATCAGTGAAGGCCATAGCTCCTACAATGAGCAGTTCTTC. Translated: CAISEGHSSYNEQFF.